A single sample gave rise to the 8 T cell receptor beta chains below, sequenced in a study of beta chain features in type 1 diabetes. Findings and limits, study-wide: For Type 1 diabetes patients, all four CD4+ subsets carried TCRB CDR3s that were moderately but significantly shorter.

These receptors are not linked to any known antigen. The sequenced template was cDNA made from the entire isolated RNA. This table comes from immunoSEQ multiplex PCR, and its TCRdb copy is limited to in-frame clones, with some not included. The repertoire holds 250,000 or so clones, over 20% seen once, with 0.028% in the top ten. Material for sequencing was naive CD4+ T cells from blood. Source of these receptors: a woman in her forties with type 1 diabetes.

V is TRBV4-3 and J is TRBJ1-2; tentative D call: TRBD1 (6 bases). Germline V gene sequence: CDR1 LGHNA, CDR2 YSLEER. V lost 0 bases and J lost 4, with 9 bases in between. This CDR3 has 14 amino acids. The CDR3, as DNA: TGCGCCAGCAGCCAAGAGAGACAGGTCTATGGCTACACCTTC. Its translation is CASSQERQVYGYTF.

This sequence joins TRBV27 and TRBJ1-5; TRBD1 matches 9 bases. The CDR3 runs to 14 residues. CDR1 is MNHEY and CDR2 is SMNVEV in the germline V gene (reference sequence). The V and J ends lost 6 bases and 7 bases, in that order; junction bases with no gene match: 7. The CDR3 DNA sequence: TGTGCCAGCAGGTCCCGGGACAGGGACCAGCCCCAGCATTTT. Translation: CASRSRDRDQPQHF.

This clone was picked up a small number of times. This chain uses TRBV6-6 with TRBJ2-7; 9 bases align to TRBD1. Germline V gene sequence: CDR1 MNHNY, CDR2 SVGAGI (reference sequence). V trimming: 10 bases; J trimming: 0 bases; junction bases outside the gene matches: 10. This CDR3 has 15 amino acids. The DNA of the CDR3 is TGTGCCACCGTACCGGGACAGGGAGGCTCCTACGAGCAGTACTTC. It encodes CATVPGQGGSYEQYF.

This CDR3 reads CASGLGTAGEQYF. CDR3 nucleotide sequence: TGTGCTAGTGGTTTGGGGACAGCGGGGGAGCAGTACTTC. The V gene is TRBV12-5, the J gene TRBJ2-7, with TRBD2 as a possible D gene (7 bases). The germline V and J ends were trimmed by 1 base and 7 bases, with 11 bases remaining between them. The CDR3 loop spans 13 amino acids. The germline V gene encodes CDR1 LGHNT and CDR2 FRNRAP.

This clone was seen more than once but under ten times. Other DNA sequences from this sample encode an identical CDR3 as well. This sequence joins TRBV7-9 and TRBJ2-3, with D tentatively TRBD1 (6 bases). Between the trimmed V and J ends, which lost 3 bases and 3 bases, there was a span of 10 bases. CDR1 SEHNR and CDR2 FQNEAQ come from the germline V gene (reference sequence). The CDR3 length is 14 residues. CDR3 in DNA: TGTGCCAGCAGCTTCTTAGGGGGTACAGATACGCAGTATTTT. Encoded protein: CASSFLGGTDTQYF.

This clone has a handful of counts. The chain uses TRBV5-1 and TRBJ2-1; 9 positions agree with TRBD1. Germline V gene lookup returns CDR1 SGHRS and CDR2 YFSETQ. The CDR3 consists of 15 residues. The junction had 9 bases not matched to a gene; V was cut back by 4 bases and J by 7 bases. The CDR3 loop is CASSSTGTGLNEQFF. DNA for the CDR3: TGCGCCAGCAGCAGTACCGGGACAGGGTTAAATGAGCAGTTCTTC.

The chain is built from TRBV30 and TRBJ2-1; 7 bases fit TRBD2. The CDR3 extends over 16 amino acids. The germline V gene has CDR1 GTSNPN and CDR2 SVGIG (reference sequence). With V trimmed by 5 bases and J by 0 bases, 10 bases remained unmatched. The chain's CDR3 is CAWGKLASSSYNEQFF. CDR3 nucleotide sequence: TGTGCCTGGGGTAAACTAGCGTCAAGCTCCTACAATGAGCAGTTCTTC.

The chain has TRBV18 and TRBJ1-2; 7 bases are a match to TRBD1. The V and J ends lost 9 bases and 3 bases, in that order; junction bases with no gene match: 4. The germline gives CDR1 KGHSH, CDR2 LQKENI. The CDR3 sequence is 12 residues long. CDR3 DNA sequence: TGTGCCAGTTCCACAGGGGACTATGGCTACACCTTC. This gives the protein CASSTGDYGYTF.